These 15 T cell receptor beta chains originate from one sample sequenced in a study of blood T cell repertoires in COVID-19. Assay used: immunoSEQ multiplex PCR; TCRdb lists only in-frame clones, some missing. The data hold more than 200,000 clones, with about nine tenths observed a single time. Sequenced material: PBMCs or T cells enriched from blood (not recorded which). Source of these receptors: a man aged 35 to 55 who had recovered from COVID-19.

This clone has just a few counts. The junction departs from the called germline gene at one end, perhaps through a read error. The chain carries TRBV30 and TRBJ1-6, with TRBD1 identical over 7 bases. This CDR3 contains 13 residues. The germline V gene encodes CDR1 GTSNPN and CDR2 SVGIG (reference sequence). In DNA, the CDR3 is TGTGCCTGGAGTGCCAATTCGCGGACAGGCCCTAACTTT. This encodes CAWSANSRTGPNF.

V is TRBV27 and J is TRBJ2-1, with TRBD2 identical over 8 bases. The CDR3 loop spans 15 amino acids. V shed 3 bases, J shed 7 bases, and the junction held 8 bases outside the gene matches. Germline V lookup: CDR1 MNHEY, CDR2 SMNVEV (reference sequence). CDR3 sequence (DNA): TGTGCCAGCAGTTTGTTAGAGCGGGAGATGAATGAGCAGTTCTTC. Amino acids: CASSLLEREMNEQFF.

The V gene is TRBV10-3, the J gene TRBJ2-7; D gene ambiguous. The CDR3 extends over 13 amino acids. V lost 4 bases and J lost 1, with 8 bases in between. CDR1 and CDR2 from the germline V gene are ENHRY and SYGVKD. CDR3 sequence reads: CAISGASSYEQYF. The CDR3 DNA reads as TGTGCCATCAGTGGAGCGTCTTCCTACGAGCAGTACTTC.

This chain connects TRBV6-5 to TRBJ1-6, with no clear D. V dropped 1 base and J dropped 13 bases, with 11 bases sitting between them. CDR3 length equals 13 residues. The germline V gene encodes CDR1 MNHEY and CDR2 SVGAGI. The CDR3 sequence is CASSYYSSSPLHF. The CDR3 nucleotides are TGTGCCAGCAGTTACTACTCTTCGTCCCCCCTCCACTTT.

The chain has TRBV15 and TRBJ2-7, with TRBD2 matching 12 bases. V was clipped by 5 bases and J by 3 bases; unmatched bases: 8. Germline CDR1 LNHNV, CDR2 YYDKDF (reference sequence). The CDR3 has 16 residues. Here the CDR3 DNA reads TGTGCCACCAGCGATCGGACTAGCGGGATAAACTACGAGCAGTACTTC. It specifies CATSDRTSGINYEQYF.

The J gene is TRBJ2-3, the V gene TRBV7-7; TRBD2 agrees at 8 bases. The germline V gene encodes CDR1 SSHAT and CDR2 FNYEAQ (reference sequence). This CDR3 region has 15 residues. The V and J ends lost 3 bases and 0 bases, in that order; junction bases with no gene match: 2. CDR3 residues: CASSFTSGSTDTQYF. CDR3 in DNA: TGTGCCAGCAGCTTCACTAGCGGTAGCACAGATACGCAGTATTTT.

The chain recombines TRBV6-1 with TRBJ1-2; 7 nucleotides align to TRBD1. Germline V gives CDR1 MNHNS, CDR2 SASEGT. CDR3 length equals 16 residues. Trimming cost V 4 bases and J 0 bases; bases outside gene matches: 8. Written as DNA, the CDR3 is TGTGCCAGCAGTGTTAGCACAGGGGTACCTAACTATGGCTACACCTTC. It is translated as CASSVSTGVPNYGYTF.

The chain employs TRBV5-1 and TRBJ2-7; TRBD1 matches 7 bases. Germline CDR1 reads SGHRS; CDR2 reads YFSETQ. The CDR3 is made up of 16 amino acids. The junction had 13 bases not matched to a gene; V was cut back by 4 bases and J by 3 bases. CDR3 nucleotides: TGCGCCAGCAGCCCACGCACCGGGACAGTGAGCTACGAGCAGTACTTC. This translates into CASSPRTGTVSYEQYF.

The genes are TRBV2 and TRBJ1-2; 8 nucleotides align to TRBD1. This CDR3 contains 13 residues. CDR1 is SNHLY and CDR2 is FYNNEI in the germline V gene. After removal of 6 bases from V and 8 bases from J, the junction contained 8 bases not matched to a gene. The CDR3 loop reads CASRTDRGGGYTF. The CDR3 DNA is TGTGCCAGCAGAACCGACAGGGGAGGAGGCTACACCTTC.

The rearrangement joins TRBV27 to TRBJ1-5, with a tentative D call TRBD1 (6 bases). Germline assignment: CDR1 MNHEY and CDR2 SMNVEV (reference sequence). V lost 2 bases and J 7 bases, leaving 12 bases between the germline ends. CDR3 size: 14 residues. The CDR3 nucleotides read TGTGCCAGCAGTTTAGAAGGGGGGGGGCAGCCCCAGCATTTT. Translated: CASSLEGGGQPQHF.

The chain is built from TRBV21-1 and TRBJ1-6; TRBD1, the table's D call, lacks a check against the DNA. TRBV21-1 represents a pseudogene. The CDR3 has 16 amino acids. CDR3 protein: CASSKGTGLGDSPLHF. The CDR3, as DNA: TGTGCCAGCAGCAAAGGGACAGGGCTCGGGGATTCACCCCTCCACTTT.

This clone has only a few counts. The chain has TRBV3-1 (or the pseudogene TRBV3-2) and TRBJ1-2; D not certain. The germline V gene encodes CDR1 LGHDT and CDR2 YNNKEL (reference sequence). V dropped 0 bases and J dropped 8 bases, with 13 bases sitting between them. The CDR3 has 14 amino acids. CDR3 protein: CASSQDNVGRGYTF. The DNA for the CDR3 is TGTGCCAGCAGCCAAGATAATGTGGGCAGAGGCTACACCTTC.

The CDR3 spells CASSQDPQKTSGSSYEQYF. The DNA for the CDR3 is TGCGCCAGCAGCCAAGACCCTCAAAAGACTAGCGGGAGCTCCTACGAGCAGTACTTC. V usage is TRBV4-1 and J usage is TRBJ2-7; 12 nucleotides match TRBD2. V lost 0 bases, J lost 0 bases, and 9 bases stayed unmatched. The germline gives CDR1 MGHRA, CDR2 YSYEKL. The length of the CDR3 is 19 residues.

J is TRBJ2-2 and V is TRBV4-2; 11 nucleotides match TRBD2. The germline V gene has CDR1 LGHNA and CDR2 YNFKEQ. The CDR3 length is 16 residues. V trimming: 4 bases; J trimming: 4 bases; junction bases outside the gene matches: 5. CDR3 in amino acids: CASSPRLAGITGELFF. Here the CDR3 DNA reads TGTGCCAGCAGCCCGAGACTAGCGGGGATCACCGGGGAGCTGTTTTTT.

This chain connects TRBV6-2 or TRBV6-3 to TRBJ1-6, with no clear D. Trimming stripped 0 bases from V and 10 bases from J, with 7 bases between. The CDR3 extends over 13 amino acids. Germline values: CDR1 MNHEY, CDR2 SVGEGT. CDR3 residues: CASSYSRRSPLHF. The CDR3 region has the DNA TGTGCCAGCAGTTACTCGAGGCGCTCACCCCTCCACTTT.